This T cell receptor (beta chain) was retrieved from a study of CD8+CD57+ T cells in acquired aplastic anemia. Background on the study: For CD4+ cells, healthy donors had an average of about 11 million reads.

Germline V gene lookup returns CDR1 WNHNN and CDR2 SYGVQD (reference sequence). The V segment lost 2 bases and the J segment 2 bases; nucleotides outside the gene matches: 6. The CDR3 length is 16 residues. Using genomic DNA as the template, TCR beta VDJ and CDR3 profiling was carried out. MiXCR, run by TCRdb on the reads, gives a single entry per CDR3 protein. In the table there are roughly 130,000 distinct CDR3 sequences, roughly 50% of which are singletons. This chain uses TRBV10-1 with TRBJ2-7; 10 nucleotides agree with TRBD2. The receptor was isolated from a human donor in good health, serving as a control. The sample taken for sequencing was sorted CD4+, CD8+, or CD8+CD57+ T cells (not recorded which) from PBMCs. This CDR3 reads CASSELGLAGAYEQYF. Written as DNA, the CDR3 is TGCGCCAGCAGTGAGCTGGGGCTAGCGGGGGCCTACGAGCAGTACTTC.